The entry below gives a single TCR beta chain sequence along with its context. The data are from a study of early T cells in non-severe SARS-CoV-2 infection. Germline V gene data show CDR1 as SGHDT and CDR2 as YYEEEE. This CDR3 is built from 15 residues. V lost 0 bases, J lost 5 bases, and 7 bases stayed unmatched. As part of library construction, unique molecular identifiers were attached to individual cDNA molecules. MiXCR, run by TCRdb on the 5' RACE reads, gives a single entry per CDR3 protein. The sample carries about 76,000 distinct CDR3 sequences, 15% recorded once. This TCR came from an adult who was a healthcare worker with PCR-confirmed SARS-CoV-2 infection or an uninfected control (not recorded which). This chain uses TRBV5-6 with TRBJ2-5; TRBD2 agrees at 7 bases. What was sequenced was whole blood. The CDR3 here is CASSLGLAPGETQYF. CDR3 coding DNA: TGTGCCAGCAGCTTGGGACTAGCCCCCGGGGAGACCCAGTACTTC.